This TCR beta chain was documented in a study of beta chain features in type 1 diabetes (dated by TCRdb to 2016 to 2019). For the study in its entirety: Mean age, gender distribution, total cell number and subset yield were not different between patients and healthy donors. A total of roughly 100 million sorted cells were examined across all samples, and a strong correlation was observed between cell number per subset and RNA yield. The study compared the TCRB repertoires of sorted circulating CD4+ T cell subsets in recently diagnosed type 1 diabetes patients with those in matched healthy donors. Regulatory and stem cell-like memory subsets were isolated from only 8 patients and about 8 healthy donors, whereas naive and central memory subsets came from all 30 or so donors. What the study reported, not specific to this receptor: Type 1 diabetes patients showed a moderate but significant shortening of TCRB CDR3 length in all four CD4+ subsets. Naive, central memory and regulatory TCRB repertoires appeared to be more similar among patients than among healthy donors. Because cDNA was sequenced instead of genomic DNA, highly expressing activated cells could be over-represented, though the groups showed no difference in activation or CD3 levels. PCR may preferentially amplify shorter templates, but because patient and control samples were amplified and corrected together, any resulting skew would affect both groups equally. Fewer insertions and more nucleotide deletions at VDJ recombination sites were observed in patients with type 1 diabetes, implying thymic rearrangement abnormalities. HLA sub-analyses involved small numbers of individuals, so any influence of HLA type on TCRB rearrangement remained unresolved.

The entire amount of isolated RNA was reverse transcribed using the High Capacity cDNA Reverse Transcription Kit, so the sequenced TCRB transcripts were expressed ones. Naive, central memory and regulatory T cell samples underwent deep immunoSEQ sequencing, averaging around 4 million total reads per sample. After sorted cells were lysed in RLT buffer, RNA was extracted with DNase-treated RNeasy Micro or Mini kits, with the choice depending on cell number. To prevent cross-contamination, every cell subset was processed on its own, while patient and healthy donor samples were processed together. The immunoSEQ multiplex PCR was used to amplify TCRB sequences from cDNA, yielding 87-bp fragments that span the CDR3 region. Sequencing of the amplicons was done on the Illumina HiSeq platform. In the authors' own workflow: PCR bias was computationally corrected using synthetic template baselines, reads within Hamming distance 2 were collapsed, and singletons that could not be merged were discarded. Reads were aligned to IMGT to assign V, D and J genes, CDR3 length, and insertions or deletions at six rearrangement sites. Within each subset, clonotype counts were normalized to sorted cell number, and only after that were true diversity and Gini coefficients computed with the tcR R package. The overlap coefficient, calculated on TCRB nucleotide sequences, was used to quantify repertoire sharing. Out-of-frame TCRB sequences from naive cells were analyzed to stand in for the pre-selection repertoire. As stored in TCRdb, this immuneACCESS dataset retains in-frame rearrangements with V and J assigned. A fraction of the clones does not appear; measured against another copy, unresolved V genes explain less than half of the discrepancy, and the remainder lacks a known reason. The V and J calls and clone size were taken over from that table, and D and trimming were inferred from the DNA. In this sample the table shows 900,000 or so clones, 17% of which occur a single time. 0.023% of the sample is held by the ten biggest clonotypes.

Of note for this clone: Its antigen has not been determined. Base quality data are lacking; no much larger clone is found one base away.

CDR1 is given as MNHNS and CDR2 as SASEGT, both from the germline V gene. Measured from the cysteine to the phenylalanine, the CDR3 is 17 residues long. Only the CDR3 portion is preserved as DNA: 51 bases, with reading frame beginning at the first base. V has 0 bases trimmed and J has 2 bases trimmed; junction bases matching no gene number 6. From each donor, a single peripheral blood sample of roughly 0.11 L on average was drawn into heparinised tubes. Naive, central memory, regulatory and stem cell-like memory CD4+ T cells were sorted on a BD FACSAria II using a panel including CD45RO, CCR7, CD25, CD127, CD95 and CD27. A purity above 98% was achieved for all sorted populations. PBMCs were separated immediately by Lymphoprep density gradient centrifugation and were stained directly, without being cultured. Samples were stained and sorted in pairs, with one healthy donor and one patient per experiment, so that batch effects were minimized.

The clonotype comes from a woman between 18 and 29 years old in good health. The chain uses TRBV6-1 and TRBJ2-7; 11 central bases correspond to TRBD2. Sequencing was carried out using naive CD4+ T cells from blood. The cell subset or site label on this specimen signifies: true naive CD4+ T cells. CDR3 reads: CASSEAHLAGGAYEQYF. The DNA sequence is as follows: TGTGCCAGCAGTGAAGCGCATCTAGCGGGAGGTGCCTACGAGCAGTACTTC.